This is a list of T cell receptor beta chains from one sample in a study of cytotoxic CD8 clonotypes in ibrutinib-treated CLL. Method: immunoSEQ multiplex PCR; TCRdb's copy keeps in-frame clones and lacks some. Of almost 250,000 clones in the sample, 70% were seen once. Sequenced material: PBMCs, taken after 24 months of ibrutinib treatment. The receptor set was obtained from a human donor with chronic lymphocytic leukemia. The conserved cysteine and the conserved F or W are not part of the CDR3 here. A D gene is named only where the DNA matches it firmly.

d_call j_call v_call cdr3_length cdr3_aa
. TRBJ1-3 TRBV4-1 14 ASSQDMASSGNTIY
. TRBJ1-3 TRBV29-1 12 SVIILDGGNTIY
TRBD1 TRBJ2-1 TRBV5-6 15 ASSLATGTGLIDEQF
. TRBJ2-7 TRBV21-1 15 ASSPRRNRGPFYEQY
. TRBJ2-1 TRBV5-1 11 ASSSPSFNEQF
. TRBJ2-3 TRBV30 14 AWTPVLNSRTDTQY
. TRBJ2-6 TRBV7-9 17 ASSLDPGQGGPGANVLT
TRBD1 TRBJ1-4 TRBV7-9 12 ASSRQGGDEKLF
. TRBJ1-4 TRBV30 11 AWSYGVGEKLF
. TRBJ2-5 TRBV6-5 12 ASSRGRKWETQY
. TRBJ1-1 TRBV6-5 10 ASRRSNTEAF
. TRBJ1-5 TRBV27 12 ASSQQRSNQPQH
TRBD2 TRBJ2-5 TRBV4-2 14 ASSLRRTSGEETQY
TRBD1 TRBJ1-1 TRBV11-2 16 ASSRSGQNFFMNTEAF
. TRBJ2-7 TRBV21-1 11 ASSTGQFYEQY
TRBD1 TRBJ1-1 TRBV28 14 ASSSTGQGAGTEAF
TRBD2 TRBJ2-1 TRBV5-4 14 ASSFPLAGGPIGQF
. TRBJ2-7 TRBV7-4 14 ASSLTGTGRPYEQY
TRBD2 TRBJ2-5 TRBV29-1 11 SVRTSGKETQY
. TRBJ1-2 TRBV9 11 ASSVLQGYGYT
TRBD1 TRBJ2-7 TRBV27 14 ASSFSFGRTDREQY
TRBD1 TRBJ1-1 TRBV5-1 11 ASRLTGDTEAF
. TRBJ2-1 TRBV5-1 13 ASSLDRVIDNEQF
. TRBJ2-7 TRBV27 11 ASSLGRTYEQY
TRBD1 TRBJ2-2 TRBV28 13 ASSRTGGWTGELF